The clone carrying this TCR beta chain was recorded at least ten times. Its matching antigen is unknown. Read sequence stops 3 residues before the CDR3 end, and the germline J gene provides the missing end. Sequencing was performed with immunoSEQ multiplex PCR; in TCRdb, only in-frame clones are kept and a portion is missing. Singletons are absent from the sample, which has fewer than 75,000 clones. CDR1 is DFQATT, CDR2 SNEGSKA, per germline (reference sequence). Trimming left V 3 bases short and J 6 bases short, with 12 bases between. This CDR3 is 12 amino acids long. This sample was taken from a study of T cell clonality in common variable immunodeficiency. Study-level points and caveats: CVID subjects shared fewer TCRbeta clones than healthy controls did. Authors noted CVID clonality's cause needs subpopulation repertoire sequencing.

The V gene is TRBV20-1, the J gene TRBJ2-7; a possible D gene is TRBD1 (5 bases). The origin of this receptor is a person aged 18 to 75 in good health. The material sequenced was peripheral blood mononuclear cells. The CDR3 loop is CSASQGGSEQYF. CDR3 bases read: TGCAGTGCTAGCCAGGGTGGGTCCGAG.